The clone carrying this T cell receptor beta chain was seen at least ten times. This specimen belongs to a study of CD8+CD57+ T cells in acquired aplastic anemia. On the study more broadly: Sorted CD4+ and CD8+ cell DNA averaged around 3.3 ug.

The use of genomic DNA as template underpinned the TCR beta VDJ and CDR3 profiling. TCRdb reanalysed the reads using MiXCR and keeps one entry per CDR3 protein. The data show 450,000 to 550,000 distinct CDR3 sequences, with about a third seen just once and less than 0.85% held by the top ten. All sequencing subjects had displayed CD8+CD57+ cell expansion on flow cytometry. V was trimmed by 1 base and J by 11 bases, leaving 6 bases between them. The CDR3 has 11 residues. Per the germline V gene, CDR1 is MNHEY and CDR2 is SVGAGI. This receptor was identified in a human donor with aplastic anemia. The chain uses TRBV6-5 and TRBJ1-5; D is uncertain. The sequencing sample was made of sorted CD4+, CD8+, or CD8+CD57+ T cells (not recorded which) from PBMCs. CDR3 amino acids: CASSYFWAQHF. The CDR3 DNA reads as TGTGCCAGCAGTTACTTTTGGGCCCAGCATTTT.